This record looks at one TCR beta chain sequence and its context. This clonotype was found once. The target of this receptor is not known. Per-nucleotide qualities are absent, and no much larger clonotype sits a single base away. One read alone lends weak support. Memory CD4+ T cells were isolated as CD4+CD45RO+CD25- cells. In a bigger cohort of about two dozen breast cancer patients, the researchers sequenced just a single TRBV12-4/TRBJ1-2 rearrangement in tumor Tregs as well as in blood Treg, naive and memory CD4+ cells. Mononuclear cells from lymph nodes or around 50 ml of peripheral blood were isolated by Ficoll density gradient centrifugation. FACS confirmed that the sorted cell populations were more than 90% pure. The data stem from a study (dated by TCRdb to about 2015). Study-wide context: The study examined whether tumor-infiltrating Tregs in breast cancer are drawn from blood Tregs or arise in situ by conversion from other CD4+ T cell subsets. General conclusions and limits of the study: Validation in the larger cohort was restricted to a single TCR beta V-J rearrangement rather than whole repertoires. Across the 20 to 25 patients, 10% to 15% of TRBV12-4/TRBJ1-2 sequences from tumor Tregs were shared with naive CD4+ cells, compared with under 2.3% shared with blood Tregs or memory cells. Tumor memory CD4+ T cell TCR gene usage was found to cluster with blood and lymph node memory CD4+ cells and with lymph node naive CD4+ cells. The greatest overlap of tumor-infiltrating Treg TCR alpha and beta sequences was with tumor naive CD4+ T cells, followed next by blood naive CD4+ T cells.

V is shortened by 3 bases, J by 3 bases, and the region joining them spans 17 bases. The CDR3, from cysteine to phenylalanine, totals 16 residues. Only CDR3 DNA is held: 48 bases, read in frame from base 1. Libraries were constructed by multiplex PCR. Sequencing instrument: Ion Torrent PGM. For the roughly 20-patient analysis, adaptor-ligated barcode primers were used to amplify TRBV12-4/TRBJ1-2 clonotypes. TRBV12-4/TRBJ1-2 amplicons from the roughly 25-patient cohort were sequenced on the Ion Personal Genome Machine system. The source study handled its data this way. For each of nine subset-tissue groups, sequencing data from the five patients were pooled, and the groups were then compared using unsupervised clustering of TCR gene usage. Repertoire similarity was calculated with the Morisita-Horn index, weighting shared sequences by their contribution to each repertoire. TCRdb reanalyzed the raw reads on its own, using fastp at Q25 for trimming and MiXCR for clone calling, and kept in-frame beta chains. Each entry merges the rows of one CDR3 protein and shows their most common DNA and genes. The V and J calls were not made by the authors but by TCRdb's processing. Counted in this sample were 1,000 to 1,500 distinct CDR3 sequences; about 20% of them appeared once. Of the sample, roughly a tenth is held by the ten largest clones.

Material for sequencing was memory CD4+ T cells sorted from blood. The label giving this sample's cell subset or site can be read as: memory CD4+ T cells, CD4+CD45RO+CD25-. This sequence was found in a female donor with breast cancer. The chain employs TRBV12-3 or TRBV12-4 and TRBJ1-2, and possibly TRBD1, on 5 matching bases. The CDR3 protein is CASSFSQGGSHYGYTF. The base sequence is TGTGCCAGCAGTTTCAGTCAGGGTGGATCCCACTATGGCTACACCTTC.